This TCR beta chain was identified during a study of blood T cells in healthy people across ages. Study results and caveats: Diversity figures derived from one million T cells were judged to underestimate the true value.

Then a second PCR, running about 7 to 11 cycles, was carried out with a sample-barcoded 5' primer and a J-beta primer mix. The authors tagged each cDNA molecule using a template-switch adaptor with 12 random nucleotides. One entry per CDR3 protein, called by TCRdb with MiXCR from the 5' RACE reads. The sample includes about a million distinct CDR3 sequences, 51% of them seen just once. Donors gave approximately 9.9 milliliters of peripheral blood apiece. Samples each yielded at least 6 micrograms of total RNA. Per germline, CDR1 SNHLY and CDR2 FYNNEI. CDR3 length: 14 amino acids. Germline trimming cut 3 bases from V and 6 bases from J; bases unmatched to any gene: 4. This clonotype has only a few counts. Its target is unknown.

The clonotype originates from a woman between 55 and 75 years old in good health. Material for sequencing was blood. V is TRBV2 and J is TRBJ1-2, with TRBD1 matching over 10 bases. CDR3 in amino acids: CASSDPTGGDGYTF. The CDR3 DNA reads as TGTGCCAGCAGTGACCCGACAGGGGGCGATGGCTACACCTTC.